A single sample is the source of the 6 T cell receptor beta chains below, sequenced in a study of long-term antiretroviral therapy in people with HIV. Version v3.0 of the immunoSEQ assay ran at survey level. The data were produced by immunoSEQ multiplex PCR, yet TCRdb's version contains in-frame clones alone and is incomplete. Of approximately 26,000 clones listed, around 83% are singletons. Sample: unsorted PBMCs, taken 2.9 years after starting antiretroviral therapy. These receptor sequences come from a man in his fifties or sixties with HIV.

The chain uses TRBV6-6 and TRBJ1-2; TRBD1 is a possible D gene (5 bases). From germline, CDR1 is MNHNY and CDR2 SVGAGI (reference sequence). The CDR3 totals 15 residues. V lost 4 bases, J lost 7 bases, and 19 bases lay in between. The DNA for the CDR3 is TGTGCCAGCAGTTTCGCCCCAGGGAGTCGGGCTGGCTACACCTTC. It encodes CASSFAPGSRAGYTF.

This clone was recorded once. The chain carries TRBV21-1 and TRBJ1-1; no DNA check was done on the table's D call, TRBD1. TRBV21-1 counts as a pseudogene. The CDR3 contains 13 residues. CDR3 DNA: TGTGCCAGCAGCAAAGAACAGGGTTTTGAAGCTTTCTTT. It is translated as CASSKEQGFEAFF.

The CDR3 spells CASSPWTSGGQRGETQYF. The CDR3 DNA reads TGTGCCAGCAGCCCCTGGACTAGCGGGGGCCAACGGGGAGAGACCCAGTACTTC. The chain combines TRBV7-2 with TRBJ2-5; 13 nucleotides line up with TRBD2. V shed 5 bases and J 4 bases; nucleotides not matched to a gene: 13. The CDR3 length is 18 residues. CDR1 and CDR2 from the germline V gene are SGHTA and FQGNSA.

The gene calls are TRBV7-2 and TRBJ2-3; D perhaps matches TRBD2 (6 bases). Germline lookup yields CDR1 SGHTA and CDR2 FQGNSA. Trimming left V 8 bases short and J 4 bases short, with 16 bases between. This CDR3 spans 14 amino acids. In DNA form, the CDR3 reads TGTGCCAGCTCCCCCCGGAGGGTTTCAGATACGCAGTATTTT. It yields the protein CASSPRRVSDTQYF.

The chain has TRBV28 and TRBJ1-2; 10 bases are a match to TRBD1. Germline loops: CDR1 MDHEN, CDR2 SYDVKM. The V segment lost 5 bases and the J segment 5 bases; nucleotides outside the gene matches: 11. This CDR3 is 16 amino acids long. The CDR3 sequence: CASSSPGQGLNYGYTF. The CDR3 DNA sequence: TGTGCCAGCAGTAGCCCGGGACAGGGGTTAAATTATGGCTACACCTTC.

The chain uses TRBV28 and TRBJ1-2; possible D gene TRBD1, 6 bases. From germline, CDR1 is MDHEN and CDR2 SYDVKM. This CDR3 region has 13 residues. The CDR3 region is CAGGGHGAYGYTF. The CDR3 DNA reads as TGTGCAGGAGGGGGGCACGGGGCGTATGGCTACACCTTC.